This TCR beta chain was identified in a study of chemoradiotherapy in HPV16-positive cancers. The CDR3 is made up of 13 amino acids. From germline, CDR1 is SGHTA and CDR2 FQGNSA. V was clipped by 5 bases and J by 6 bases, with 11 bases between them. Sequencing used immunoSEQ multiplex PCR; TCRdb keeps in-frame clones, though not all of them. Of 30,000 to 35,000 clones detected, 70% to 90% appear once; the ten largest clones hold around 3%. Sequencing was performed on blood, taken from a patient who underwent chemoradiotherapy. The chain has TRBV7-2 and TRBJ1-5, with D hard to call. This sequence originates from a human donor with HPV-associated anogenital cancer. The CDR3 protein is CASSLSFRQPQHF. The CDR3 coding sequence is TGTGCCAGCAGCCTCAGTTTCCGTCAGCCCCAGCATTTT. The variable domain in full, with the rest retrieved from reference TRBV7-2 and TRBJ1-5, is GAGVSQSPSNKVTEKGKDVELRCDPISGHTALYWYRQSLGQGLEFLIYFQGNSAPDKSGLPSDRFSAERTGGSVSTLTIQRTQQEDSAVYLCASSLSFRQPQHFGDGTRLSIL.